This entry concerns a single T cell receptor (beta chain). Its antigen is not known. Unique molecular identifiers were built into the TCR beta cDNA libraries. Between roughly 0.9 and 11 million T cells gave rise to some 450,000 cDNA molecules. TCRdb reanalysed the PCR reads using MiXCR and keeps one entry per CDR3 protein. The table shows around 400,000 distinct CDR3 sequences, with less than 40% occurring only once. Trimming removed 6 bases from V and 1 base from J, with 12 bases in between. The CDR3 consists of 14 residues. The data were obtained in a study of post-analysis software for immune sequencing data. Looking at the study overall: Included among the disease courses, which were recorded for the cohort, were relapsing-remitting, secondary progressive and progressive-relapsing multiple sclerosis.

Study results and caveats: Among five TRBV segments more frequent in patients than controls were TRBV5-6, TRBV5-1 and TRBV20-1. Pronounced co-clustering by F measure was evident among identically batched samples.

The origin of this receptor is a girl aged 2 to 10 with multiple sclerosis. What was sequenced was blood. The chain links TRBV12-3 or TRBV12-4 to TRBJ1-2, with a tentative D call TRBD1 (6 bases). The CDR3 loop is CASSQGYLNYGYTF. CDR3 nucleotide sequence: TGTGCCAGCAGCCAGGGGTATCTTAACTATGGCTACACCTTC.